This entry lists 20 T cell receptor beta chains sequenced from one sample in a study of cytomegalovirus exposure and HLA in healthy donors. Vbeta (60) and Jbeta (13) primers were used in the PCR. Data came from immunoSEQ multiplex PCR; TCRdb stores just in-frame clones and leaves some out. The sample carries tens of thousands of clones, roughly 80% recorded once. Sequencing was performed on PBMCs. The receptors shown here come from a male donor in good health and CMV-seronegative.

This rearrangement joins TRBV6-5 to TRBJ1-2; no reliable D call. Germline-derived CDR1 and CDR2 are MNHEY and SVGAGI. The CDR3 runs to 13 residues. Trimming took off 7 bases at V and 4 bases at J, with 13 bases between the two ends. CDR3 protein: CASTSRAPYGYTF. Written as DNA, the CDR3 is TGTGCCAGCACAAGCAGAGCGCCCTATGGCTACACCTTC.

The rearrangement links TRBV28 to TRBJ2-6, with a tentative D call TRBD1 (6 bases). The CDR3 extends over 15 amino acids. Trimming took off 1 base at V and 2 bases at J, with 6 bases between the two ends. Germline CDR1 and CDR2: MDHEN and SYDVKM. The CDR3, as DNA: TGTGCCAGCAGTTTATCAGGGGCTGGGGCCAACGTCCTGACTTTC. It translates to CASSLSGAGANVLTF.

This clone appeared a few times. The chain combines TRBV15 with TRBJ2-5, with 7 positions matching TRBD2. Unmatched junction bases numbered 10, after V lost 8 bases and J lost 7 bases. This CDR3 contains 13 residues. CDR1 is LNHNV and CDR2 is YYDKDF in the germline V gene (reference sequence). The CDR3 DNA reads TGTGCCACCTACAAACCAGGGAGGGGGACCCAGTACTTC. Translated, it gives CATYKPGRGTQYF.

This clone was picked up one time. The rearrangement uses TRBV28 and TRBJ2-7; the D gene is possibly TRBD2 (5 bases). CDR1 is MDHEN, CDR2 SYDVKM, per germline. V shed 4 bases and J shed 2 bases, with 12 bases lying between them. This CDR3 is built from 14 residues. CDR3 amino acids: CASSSDFLTYEQYF. The DNA for the CDR3 is TGTGCCAGCAGTTCGGACTTCCTTACCTACGAGCAGTACTTC. Together with reference TRBV28 and TRBJ2-7, the CDR3 gives the full variable domain: DVKVTQSSRYLVKRTGEKVFLECVQDMDHENMFWYRQDPGLGLRLIYFSYDVKMKEKGDIPEGYSVSREKKERFSLILESASTNQTSMYLCASSSDFLTYEQYFGPGTRLTVT.

The chain recombines TRBV30 with TRBJ1-5; D ambiguous. The V end was cut by 0 bases, the J end by 7 bases, with 7 bases between. In germline, CDR1 is GTSNPN, CDR2 SVGIG (reference sequence). This CDR3 has 12 amino acids. The CDR3 DNA reads TGTGCCTGGAGTGTACAGCTGCAGCCCCAGCATTTT. Translated, it gives CAWSVQLQPQHF.

The chain carries TRBV2 and TRBJ1-4, with D possibly being TRBD1 (5 bases). Trimming took off 1 base at V and 5 bases at J, with 11 bases between the two ends. Germline CDR1 is SNHLY and CDR2 is FYNNEI. This CDR3 is built from 15 residues. The CDR3 protein is CASSEGGGSNEKLFF. The CDR3 nucleotides are TGTGCCAGCAGTGAAGGGGGGGGATCAAATGAAAAACTGTTTTTT.

This chain connects TRBV7-9 to TRBJ1-3; 7 bases match TRBD1. The V segment lost 6 bases and the J segment 4 bases; nucleotides outside the gene matches: 6. Per germline, CDR1 SEHNR and CDR2 FQNEAQ (reference sequence). The CDR3 covers 14 residues. CDR3 sequence: CASRAGTAGNTIYF. As DNA, the CDR3 is TGTGCCAGCAGGGCCGGGACAGCCGGAAACACCATATATTTT.

This clone was seen more than once but under ten times. CDR3 in amino acids: CASARGETQYF. In DNA, the CDR3 is TGTGCCAGTGCCAGGGGAGAGACCCAGTACTTC. The chain combines TRBV19 with TRBJ2-5; D may be TRBD1 (6 bases). This CDR3 contains 11 residues. The V gene's germline CDR1 is LNHDA and CDR2 SQIVND (reference sequence). The V end was cut by 8 bases, the J end by 4 bases, with 8 bases between.

V gene TRBV30 combines with J gene TRBJ2-7, with D unresolved. V lost 2 bases to trimming and J lost 0 bases, with 8 bases between them. Germline lookup yields CDR1 GTSNPN and CDR2 SVGIG (reference sequence). The CDR3 sequence is 13 residues long. The CDR3 DNA is TGTGCCTGGAGTTCAGGCCCCTCCTACGAGCAGTACTTC. Translated: CAWSSGPSYEQYF.

CDR3 protein: CASSLSSGGQSSYNEQFF. DNA of the CDR3: TGTGCCAGCAGCTTATCTAGCGGGGGGCAGAGCTCCTACAATGAGCAGTTCTTC. The V and J genes are TRBV5-6 and TRBJ2-1; 11 bases are a match to TRBD2. The germline V gene encodes CDR1 SGHDT and CDR2 YYEEEE. V trimming: 2 bases; J trimming: 0 bases; junction bases outside the gene matches: 7. The CDR3 totals 18 residues.

The chain uses TRBV15 and TRBJ1-5; 7 bases align to TRBD1. Germline V gives CDR1 LNHNV, CDR2 YYDKDF (reference sequence). V gave up 3 bases and J gave up 5 bases; unmatched junction bases: 7. The CDR3 is made up of 15 amino acids. CDR3 sequence (DNA): TGTGCCACCAGCAGTTATGACAGGGCCGATCAGCCCCAGCATTTT. Translation gives CATSSYDRADQPQHF.

This chain joins TRBV7-9 and TRBJ2-5; TRBD1 matches 7 bases. V lost 0 bases, J lost 5 bases, and 6 bases stayed unmatched. The CDR3 is 15 amino acids. Per the germline V gene, CDR1 is SEHNR and CDR2 is FQNEAQ (reference sequence). In DNA, the CDR3 is TGTGCCAGCAGCTTAGCGACAGGGTTGGGGGAGACCCAGTACTTC. Translated, it gives CASSLATGLGETQYF.

This clone was recorded only once. The chain has TRBV5-4 and TRBJ2-3; 9 nucleotides agree with TRBD1. V was pared by 5 bases and J by 0 bases, with 4 bases of the junction left unmatched. The V gene's germline CDR1 is SGHNT and CDR2 YYREEE (reference sequence). CDR3 length: 15 residues. The CDR3: CASSQGQGSTDTQYF. CDR3 nucleotide sequence: TGTGCCAGCAGTCAAGGACAGGGGAGCACAGATACGCAGTATTTT.

By sample fraction, this clone is medium-sized. This chain connects TRBV6-5 to TRBJ1-3, with D perhaps TRBD1 (5 bases). Trimming stripped 7 bases from V and 4 bases from J, with 17 bases between. Looked up from germline, CDR1 is MNHEY and CDR2 is SVGAGI. CDR3 length: 15 residues. The CDR3 loop is CASMIGSGPGNTIYF. The CDR3 bases are TGTGCCAGCATGATTGGGTCAGGGCCGGGAAACACCATATATTTT.

The V call is TRBV27, the J call TRBJ1-6; D not certain. This CDR3 is 13 amino acids long. V lost 5 bases and J lost 10, with 12 bases in between. Per the germline V gene, CDR1 is MNHEY and CDR2 is SMNVEV (reference sequence). The CDR3 DNA follows: TGTGCCAGCAGTGTCCTCGGGGTATCACCCCTCCACTTT. Translated: CASSVLGVSPLHF.

The chain carries TRBV4-1 and TRBJ1-4; tentative D call: TRBD1 (5 bases). The germline CDR1 and CDR2 sequences are MGHRA and YSYEKL. The CDR3 sequence is 15 residues long. Trimming removed 1 base from V and 8 bases from J, with 14 bases in between. CDR3 bases: TGCGCCAGCAGCCAAGTGATACAGGCCGCGGAAAAACTGTTTTTT. Amino acids: CASSQVIQAAEKLFF.

The J gene is TRBJ1-6, the V gene TRBV10-3; possibly TRBD1 for D (5 bases). The ends were cut back, 0 bases at V and 12 bases at J, with 15 bases in the middle. The CDR3 spans 15 residues. Germline V gene data show CDR1 as ENHRY and CDR2 as SYGVKD. The CDR3 loop reads CAISESTDIIGPLHF. The CDR3 bases are TGTGCCATCAGTGAGTCGACAGATATAATTGGACCCCTCCACTTT.

J is TRBJ2-7 and V is TRBV10-3; 8 positions agree with TRBD1. CDR3 length: 16 residues. Germline V gene lookup returns CDR1 ENHRY and CDR2 SYGVKD. The junction had 13 bases not matched to a gene; V was cut back by 4 bases and J by 5 bases. The DNA for the CDR3 is TGTGCCATCAGTGGCGGGGCCGGGGACAGGTCGAACGAGCAGTACTTC. It encodes CAISGGAGDRSNEQYF.

The chain couples TRBV6-1 to TRBJ1-2, with D uncertain. V lost 2 bases and J 8 bases, leaving 18 bases between the germline ends. This CDR3 contains 15 residues. Per germline, CDR1 MNHNS and CDR2 SASEGT. CDR3 region: CASSEPPDTTYGYTF. The CDR3 DNA reads TGTGCCAGCAGTGAACCCCCCGACACAACTTACGGCTACACCTTC.

The chain has TRBV9 and TRBJ2-7, with a tentative D call TRBD2 (6 bases). The CDR3 consists of 15 residues. From germline, CDR1 is SGDLS and CDR2 YYNGEE. The ends were cut back, 3 bases at V and 5 bases at J, with 18 bases in the middle. CDR3 bases: TGTGCCAGCAGCGCTGTGGGTCTAGCGATAGACGAGCAGTACTTC. Its translation: CASSAVGLAIDEQYF.